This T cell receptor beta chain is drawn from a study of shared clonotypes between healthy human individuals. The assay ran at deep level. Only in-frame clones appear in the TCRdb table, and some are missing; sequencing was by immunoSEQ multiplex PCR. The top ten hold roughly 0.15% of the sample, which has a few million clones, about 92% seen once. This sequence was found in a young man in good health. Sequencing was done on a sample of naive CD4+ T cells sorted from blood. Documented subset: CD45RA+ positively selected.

In DNA, the CDR3 is TGTGCCAGCAGCGTATACGGGAACAATGAGCAGTTCTTC. It translates to CASSVYGNNEQFF. V and J are TRBV9 and TRBJ2-1, with D possibly matching TRBD2 (5 bases). The V end was cut by 1 base, the J end by 5 bases, with 7 bases between. Germline CDR1 is SGDLS and CDR2 is YYNGEE. The length of the CDR3 is 13 residues. Drawing the rest from reference TRBV9 and TRBJ2-1, the complete variable domain is DSGVTQTPKHLITATGQRVTLRCSPRSGDLSVYWYQQSLDQGLQFLIQYYNGEERAKGNILERFSAQQFPDLHSELNLSSLELGDSALYFCASSVYGNNEQFFGPGTRLTVL.